This T cell receptor (beta chain) originates from a study of T cells in Graves' hyperthyroidism and ophthalmopathy. Study conclusions and caveats: Onset of ophthalmopathy came a median about 6.5 months after the model predicted it.

This clonotype was found many times. Its antigen remains unidentified. No progression to ophthalmopathy during 18 months of follow-up defined stable disease. Not enrolled were patients with uncontrolled infection, other autoimmune disease, pregnancy or lactation. Looked up from germline, CDR1 is SGHDN and CDR2 is FVKESK. The germline V and J ends were trimmed by 0 bases and 4 bases, with 12 bases remaining between them. This CDR3 has 15 amino acids. TCR beta CDR3 sequences were amplified from RNA transcripts. Initially, a first-round RT-PCR of the TCR CDR3 employed the HTBI primer set. TCRdb ran MiXCR on the multiplex PCR reads and lists one entry per CDR3 protein. The data hold 500,000 to 550,000 distinct CDR3 sequences, with around 21% observed a single time.

The chain combines TRBV14 with TRBJ1-1; D is unclear. The clonotype was recovered from a man aged 18 to 30 with Graves' hyperthyroidism. Sequencing input: blood. The CDR3 DNA reads TGTGCCAGCAGCCAAGAGCTAGGGTTGGGCACTGAAGCTTTCTTT. This encodes CASSQELGLGTEAFF.